The source of this TCR beta chain is a study of CD4 T cells in relation to SARS-CoV-2 and coronaviruses (dated by TCRdb to the early 2020s). For the wider study: In the ViraFEST assay, PBMCs were cultured with antigen for 10 days, after which TCR beta CDR3s were sequenced to identify antigen-specific clonal expansions. The negative reference condition was either a culture with an HIV-1 Nef peptide pool or a culture with no peptide. For other donors in the study, expansion assays were sequenced with a different, Illumina-based TCR-beta assay. Using patient-derived lymphoblastoid cell lines, the shared crossreactive spike epitopes were mapped to their HLA restriction. At the level of individual TCR clonotypes, the study measured memory CD4+ T cell crossreactivity between SARS-CoV-2 spike protein and common cold coronavirus spike proteins. The Adaptive Biotechnologies TCR-sequencing kit was used to sequence samples from a few pre-COVID donors and the naive versus memory experiments, while other data came from Illumina-based sequencing.

The junction shows trimming of 8 bases on V and 1 base on J, plus 8 bases between the germline ends. Sequences MDHEN (CDR1) and SYDVKM (CDR2) are obtained from the germline V gene. Reading from cysteine to phenylalanine, the CDR3 counts 12 amino acids. Only CDR3 DNA is held: 36 bases, read in frame from base 1. The library came from the immunoSEQ multiplex PCR assay. The paper's data handling went like this. During preprocessing, nonproductive sequences were discarded, as were any CDR3s that did not begin with C, did not end with F or W, or were shorter than 7 amino acids. The MANAFEST web app was used to call antigen-specific clonotypes on the basis of expansion compared with the reference and with other culture wells. A clone was considered positive if the clone showed significant expansion compared with the reference culture in 2 of 3 replicate wells at an FDR below 0.05. To be called positive, a clone also had to show significant expansion compared with every other tandem well and an odds ratio greater than 5. CDR3 homology was measured as pairwise Levenshtein distance, computed with the stringdist R package after trimming three terminal residues from each end. Sourced from immuneACCESS, this table was stored by TCRdb with only in-frame sequences that have V and J called. A share of the clones is absent; for the studies checked, an unresolved V gene accounts for under half, and the remainder has no known explanation. The DNA was the basis for D and trimming; V, J and clone size are from that table. This sample has roughly 28,000 clones in its table, and just under 75% of those were observed once. The top ten hold about 22% of the sample.

CD4+ T cells from unexposed donors were collected before the COVID-19 pandemic (2011-2018). After about 10 days of culture, CD4+ T cells were isolated with the EasySep CD4+ T cell isolation kit. As far as cell numbers permitted, CD4+ T cells from unexposed donors were tested for reactivity against SARS-CoV-2 S and N as well as four spike pools from common cold coronaviruses. PBMCs were cultured at roughly 2.2 million per well in IMDM supplemented with around 5% human AB serum and 9 to 10 IU/ml IL-2. Half of the culture medium was replaced with fresh IL-2-containing medium on days 3 and 7. In general, triplicate replicate wells were used for every peptide culture condition. The leukapheresis product used for the unexposed donors was purchased from a commercial source. Ficoll-Paque PLUS gradient centrifugation was used to isolate PBMCs from either whole blood or leukapheresis product. PBMCs were either used fresh in the expansion assay or cryopreserved at -140 degrees C. The QIAamp Micro DNA Kit was used to extract genomic DNA from the CD4+ T cells.

In regard to this clone: Its antigen is unknown. No base quality values were provided; no much bigger clone lies one nucleotide off.

Study-wide findings and limitations: No donor contributed both pre-pandemic and post-infection samples, which limited tracing the source of pre-existing responses. In about 61% of donors, memory CD4+ clonotypes turned up that crossrecognized SARS-CoV-2 and at least one common cold coronavirus spike. Because the crossreactivity analysis focused on spike protein, crossreactivity against other viral proteins was not assessed. Compared with monoreactive clones, crossreactive clones had significantly weaker SARS-CoV-2-driven expansion, a result consistent with antigenic imprinting. Small numbers of patients and of tested TCRs were a limitation of the study.

Specimen: CD4+ T cells from PBMCs, cultured in vitro. The receptor comes from a human donor in good health. The chain is made from TRBV28 and TRBJ1-1; TRBD1 could be the D gene, as 6 bases match. The DNA sequence reads TGTGCCAGCGAGGGGGGGAACACTGAAGCTTTCTTT. Its amino acids are CASEGGNTEAFF. The variable domain in full, with residues beyond the CDR3 obtained from the reference TRBV28 and TRBJ1-1 genes, is DVKVTQSSRYLVKRTGEKVFLECVQDMDHENMFWYRQDPGLGLRLIYFSYDVKMKEKGDIPEGYSVSREKKERFSLILESASTNQTSMYLCASEGGNTEAFFGQGTRLTVV.